Below are 21 T cell receptor beta chains sequenced from a single sample in a study of response to subunit inactivated influenza vaccine. TCRdb reprocessed the RT-PCR reads with MiXCR, giving one entry per CDR3 protein. The sample gives under 200,000 distinct CDR3 sequences, approximately 12% of which show up once; 25% to 30% is in the top ten. This sample was shared with a second study, whose subject was T cells expressing NK-cell markers. From that report: UMIs were included in TCR beta cDNA generated by 5'RACE template switching.

Material: CD8+ T cells sorted from PBMCs, obtained less than 13 days after vaccination. Source of these receptors: a middle-aged man who received an inactivated influenza vaccine.

This clonotype was seen only a few times. The V call is TRBV7-9, the J call TRBJ2-7; 7 bases align to TRBD2. Trimming cost V 0 bases and J 2 bases; bases outside gene matches: 4. CDR3 length equals 15 residues. Looked up from germline, CDR1 is SEHNR and CDR2 is FQNEAQ (reference sequence). The CDR3 bases are TGTGCCAGCAGCTTAGCCGGGGGGAGAACCTACGAGCAGTACTTC. It translates to CASSLAGGRTYEQYF.

The table lists this clonotype with a few counts. The genes are TRBV7-6 and TRBJ2-1; a possible D gene is TRBD1 (5 bases). V lost 1 base to trimming and J lost 9 bases, with 13 bases between them. Germline values: CDR1 SGHVS, CDR2 FNYEAQ. The CDR3 sequence is 14 residues long. CDR3 DNA sequence: TGTGCCAGCAGCTTAGATCGACAGAGGATTGAGCAGTTCTTC. Its protein is CASSLDRQRIEQFF.

This clonotype was found many times. The chain couples TRBV12-3 or TRBV12-4 to TRBJ2-1, with 7 bases identical to TRBD1. This CDR3 contains 14 residues. J gave up 5 bases and V 1 base, and 2 bases lay outside the gene matches. CDR3 coding DNA: TGTGCCAGCAGTTTAGGACAGGGTAACAATGAGCAGTTCTTC. Its protein product is CASSLGQGNNEQFF.

The gene calls are TRBV15 and TRBJ2-7; 8 nucleotides align to TRBD2. With V trimmed by 3 bases and J by 2 bases, 6 bases remained unmatched. CDR1 and CDR2 from the germline V gene are LNHNV and YYDKDF (reference sequence). This CDR3 contains 15 residues. The CDR3 spells CATSSGLAVAYEQYF. In DNA form, the CDR3 reads TGTGCCACCAGCAGCGGACTAGCTGTGGCCTACGAGCAGTACTTC.

The genes are TRBV6-1 and TRBJ1-1; maybe TRBD1 (6 bases). V was cut by 9 bases and J by 3 bases, with 23 bases left in between. The CDR3 sequence is 16 residues long. Germline assignment: CDR1 MNHNS and CDR2 SASEGT. In DNA form, the CDR3 reads TGTGCCAGTCCCAGGGTACTGGGGGCCCCGTACACTGAAGCTTTCTTT. Its translation is CASPRVLGAPYTEAFF.

The chain joins TRBV6-5 to TRBJ2-3, with 10 bases matching TRBD1. CDR3 length: 16 amino acids. Germline V gives CDR1 MNHEY, CDR2 SVGAGI. The ends lost 4 bases at V and 4 bases at J; junction bases unmatched: 8. CDR3 sequence: CASSSGTGVWADTQYF. The CDR3 nucleotides read TGTGCCAGCAGTTCCGGGACAGGGGTTTGGGCAGATACGCAGTATTTT.

The CDR3 loop reads CASSLASGAYEQYF. DNA for the CDR3: TGTGCCAGCAGCTTGGCTAGCGGGGCCTACGAGCAGTACTTC. V is TRBV5-6 and J is TRBJ2-7, with TRBD2 identical over 9 bases. The CDR3 is made up of 14 amino acids. The germline V gene has CDR1 SGHDT and CDR2 YYEEEE. The V and J ends lost 0 bases and 2 bases, in that order; junction bases with no gene match: 0.

This clonotype was detected only a few times. The V and J genes are TRBV6-1 and TRBJ2-1; 9 bases match TRBD2. The CDR3 length is 16 residues. CDR1 MNHNS and CDR2 SASEGT come from the germline V gene. Germline trimming cut 6 bases from V and 8 bases from J; bases unmatched to any gene: 14. The CDR3 DNA is TGTGCCAGCAGAAAGGTTAGGGGACTAGCTTACGATGAGCAGTTCTTC. Its protein is CASRKVRGLAYDEQFF.

This clonotype was picked up many times. The chain couples TRBV29-1 to TRBJ2-5; the D call may be TRBD1 or TRBD2 (5 bases each). The V end lost 3 bases, the J end lost 5 bases, and 22 bases lay between the germline ends. This CDR3 is built from 16 residues. Looked up from germline, CDR1 is SQVTM and CDR2 is ANQGSEA. CDR3 in amino acids: CSVDPGYTGRGETQYF. For the CDR3, the DNA is TGCAGCGTTGACCCTGGGTACACGGGGCGCGGGGAGACCCAGTACTTC.

This clonotype was observed a few times. This chain connects TRBV9 to TRBJ1-1, with D perhaps TRBD1 (6 bases). Germline CDR1 SGDLS, CDR2 YYNGEE. V was trimmed by 3 bases and J by 6 bases, leaving 12 bases between them. The CDR3 length is 13 residues. The CDR3 sequence: CASSGGGRPEAFF. The CDR3 DNA reads as TGTGCCAGCAGCGGAGGGGGTCGCCCTGAAGCTTTCTTT. Full variable domain (rest looked up from reference TRBV9 and TRBJ1-1): DSGVTQTPKHLITATGQRVTLRCSPRSGDLSVYWYQQSLDQGLQFLIQYYNGEERAKGNILERFSAQQFPDLHSELNLSSLELGDSALYFCASSGGGRPEAFFGQGTRLTVV.

This clonotype showed up many times. The chain uses TRBV27 and TRBJ2-1; perhaps TRBD2 as D (5 bases). This CDR3 is built from 14 residues. Per the germline V gene, CDR1 is MNHEY and CDR2 is SMNVEV (reference sequence). V lost 3 bases and J lost 2, with 8 bases in between. The CDR3 loop reads CASSLSRAYNEQFF. CDR3 in DNA: TGTGCCAGCAGTTTGTCGAGGGCCTACAATGAGCAGTTCTTC.

Only one count was recorded for this clonotype. The chain uses TRBV27 and TRBJ2-1; D is undetermined. Trimming took 4 bases from V and 0 from J, leaving 13 bases between them. This CDR3 spans 16 amino acids. In germline, CDR1 is MNHEY, CDR2 SMNVEV (reference sequence). CDR3 sequence reads: CASSSLTEISYNEQFF. DNA of the CDR3: TGTGCCAGCAGTTCCTTAACAGAGATCTCCTACAATGAGCAGTTCTTC.

With respect to this clonotype: A single base separates this from a much larger clone, so it may be a read error. This CDR3 fails to terminate in the conserved phenylalanine or tryptophan, so it likely reflects a read error. This rearrangement joins TRBV4-3 to TRBJ2-4; no reliable D call. CDR3 length: 14 residues. With 0 bases removed from V and 6 bases from J, the gap between germline ends came to 9 bases. Germline V lookup: CDR1 LGHNA, CDR2 YSLEER. This CDR3 reads CASSQDTSPNIQYI. CDR3 nucleotides: TGCGCCAGCAGCCAAGATACATCCCCAAACATTCAGTACATC.

The chain links TRBV20-1 to TRBJ2-1, with D possibly TRBD2 on 5 matching bases. V was trimmed by 0 bases and J by 9 bases, leaving 12 bases between them. The germline gives CDR1 DFQATT, CDR2 SNEGSKA (reference sequence). This CDR3 contains 13 residues. This chain's CDR3 is CSARDPVRVEQFF. For the CDR3, the DNA is TGCAGTGCTAGAGATCCAGTGCGGGTTGAGCAGTTCTTC.

This clonotype was recorded a few times. This chain joins TRBV28 and TRBJ1-2; 9 positions agree with TRBD1. The CDR3 sequence is 15 residues long. Germline CDR1 MDHEN, CDR2 SYDVKM. The J segment lost 7 bases and the V segment lost 5 bases, leaving 11 bases of the junction unmatched. CDR3 nucleotides: TGTGCCAGCAGTCCGGGACAGGGATTTCACCTTGGCTACACCTTC. Translating gives CASSPGQGFHLGYTF.

This clonotype was picked up many times. The chain links TRBV7-9 to TRBJ1-2; D uncertain. The CDR3 length is 11 residues. The germline V gene encodes CDR1 SEHNR and CDR2 FQNEAQ (reference sequence). Trimming removed 3 bases from V and 6 bases from J, with 5 bases in between. The chain's CDR3 is CASSFGDGYTF. For the CDR3, the DNA is TGTGCCAGCAGCTTTGGCGATGGCTACACCTTC.

CDR3 bases: TGTGCCAGCAGCTCGCGACAGGGGGCGGTTAACACTGAAGCTTTCTTT. Protein: CASSSRQGAVNTEAFF. The V and J genes are TRBV7-6 and TRBJ1-1, with 10 nucleotides matching TRBD1. V shed 4 bases, J shed 2 bases, and the junction held 7 bases outside the gene matches. This CDR3 contains 16 residues. CDR1 is SGHVS, CDR2 FNYEAQ, per germline.

The chain recombines TRBV4-3 with TRBJ1-2; D is unclear. The V and J ends lost 0 bases and 4 bases respectively, with 12 bases between them. Per the germline V gene, CDR1 is LGHNA and CDR2 is YSLEER. The CDR3 length is 15 residues. CDR3 sequence (DNA): TGCGCCAGCAGCCAAGAACAAACCGGGTCCTATGGCTACACCTTC. This gives the protein CASSQEQTGSYGYTF.

This clonotype has at least ten counts. V is TRBV9 and J is TRBJ2-2, with 10 bases lining up with TRBD2. Germline CDR1 SGDLS, CDR2 YYNGEE. The CDR3 sequence is 15 residues long. V lost 0 bases, J lost 5 bases, and 1 base stayed unmatched. CDR3 DNA: TGTGCCAGCAGCGTAGTGGGACTAGCGACCGGGGAGCTGTTTTTT. Residues: CASSVVGLATGELFF.

The rearrangement links TRBV19 to TRBJ2-2; no firm D call. In germline, CDR1 is LNHDA, CDR2 SQIVND (reference sequence). V was shortened by 6 bases and J by 6 bases, with 2 bases between the two germline ends. The CDR3 runs 10 residues. The CDR3 DNA sequence: TGTGCCAGTAGGGCCGGGGAGCTGTTTTTT. This translates into CASRAGELFF.

This sequence joins TRBV4-1 and TRBJ1-5; 7 positions match TRBD1. The CDR3 has 17 amino acids. After removal of 2 bases from V and 3 bases from J, the junction contained 10 bases not matched to a gene. From germline, CDR1 is MGHRA and CDR2 YSYEKL. CDR3 in amino acids: CASSQFRQGGTNQPQHF. DNA for the CDR3: TGCGCCAGCAGCCAATTTAGACAGGGAGGAACCAATCAGCCCCAGCATTTT.